The rows below give T cell receptor beta chains drawn from one sample of a study of blood T cell repertoires in COVID-19. Profiled with immunoSEQ multiplex PCR; TCRdb holds only in-frame clones, not every one. The profile covers some 180,000 clones, with about 80% appearing a single time and roughly an eighth taken by the ten largest. Specimen: PBMCs or T cells enriched from blood (not recorded which). These receptors came from a man aged 60-69 years who had been exposed to COVID-19. Each CDR3 is given with its conserved first and last residue. D genes are given only for firm matches. Clone size is stated in some rows and not others, as once, few, many or a class when expanded.

few 16 TRBJ1-6 TRBD1 TRBV7-6 TGTGCCAGCAGCTTAGCCGGACAGGGAGTTACTTCACCCCTCCACTTT CASSLAGQGVTSPLHF
NA 13 TRBJ1-2 NA TRBV28 TGTGCCAGCAGTTATCCTAAACTCTATGGCTACACCTTC CASSYPKLYGYTF
few 14 TRBJ1-2 TRBD1 TRBV25-1 TGTGCCAGCAGTGCCGGACAGGGACTCTATGGCTACACCTTC CASSAGQGLYGYTF
NA 15 TRBJ1-4 NA TRBV7-8 TGTGCCAGCAGCTTCTCGACAGGTGTGAATGAAAAACTGTTTTTT CASSFSTGVNEKLFF
once 17 TRBJ1-1 NA TRBV5-4 TGTGCCAGCAGCCTGCCTCCTGGTCAGGGGTTGAACACTGAAGCTTTCTTT CASSLPPGQGLNTEAFF
few 15 TRBJ1-5 NA TRBV5-6 TGTGCCAGCAGCAGAGGGACTTACAGCAATCAGCCCCAGCATTTT CASSRGTYSNQPQHF
NA 14 TRBJ1-1 NA TRBV14 TGTGCCAGCAGCCCCATCAGGGGCAACACTGAAGCTTTCTTT CASSPIRGNTEAFF
NA 16 TRBJ1-5 TRBD1 TRBV3-1/TRBV3-2 TGTGCCAGCAGCCGAACCTCAGGGGGTAGGGGTCAGCCCCAGCATTTT CASSRTSGGRGQPQHF
NA 13 TRBJ1-2 NA TRBV7-2 TGTGCCAGCAGCTTCCGCAGTCCTTATGGCTACACCTTC CASSFRSPYGYTF
few 18 TRBJ2-2 NA TRBV11-2 TGTGCCAGCAGCTTTTATGCCCCGGGGATCCTCCCGGACGGGGAGCTGTTTTTT CASSFYAPGILPDGELFF
NA 13 TRBJ1-1 NA TRBV7-2 TGTGCCAGCAGTACCAGGGGGAACACTGAAGCTTTCTTT CASSTRGNTEAFF
NA 13 TRBJ1-4 NA TRBV5-5 TGTGCCAGCAGTTCAACCCCAGGGGAAAAACTGTTTTTT CASSSTPGEKLFF
NA 19 TRBJ2-1 TRBD2 TRBV27 TGTGCCAGCAGACCCCCGGGACTAGCGGGTAGGAGCTCCTACAATGAGCAGTTCTTC CASRPPGLAGRSSYNEQFF
NA 15 TRBJ2-1 TRBD2 TRBV30 TGTGCCTGGCTTCGAGCGGGAAGGACCTACAATGAGCAGTTCTTC CAWLRAGRTYNEQFF
NA 15 TRBJ2-5 NA TRBV15 TGTGCCACCAGCGGCGGGACAGACCGCCAAGAGACCCAGTACTTC CATSGGTDRQETQYF
NA 12 TRBJ2-7 NA TRBV28 TGTGCCAGCAGTTCCACCCGGTGGGAGCAGTACTTC CASSSTRWEQYF
few 14 TRBJ2-3 NA TRBV9 TGTGCCAGCAGCGTAGGTCCGGGTTCAGATACGCAGTATTTT CASSVGPGSDTQYF
NA 15 TRBJ2-7 TRBD2 TRBV9 TGTGCCAGCAGCGTTCTAGCGGGGGCTTCCTACGAGCAGTACTTC CASSVLAGASYEQYF
NA 17 TRBJ2-2 TRBD2 TRBV10-3 TGTGCCATACTTCGTCTAGCGGGAGGGCGAGCGGCCGGGGAGCTGTTTTTT CAILRLAGGRAAGELFF
few 14 TRBJ1-1 NA TRBV5-6 TGTGCCAGCAGCTTGACATCAGAGAACACTGAAGCTTTCTTT CASSLTSENTEAFF
NA 15 TRBJ1-2 TRBD1 TRBV6-5 TGTGCCAGCAGGCTCCAACAGGGGATCCCCTATGGCTACACCTTC CASRLQQGIPYGYTF
NA 15 TRBJ1-2 NA TRBV11-2 TGTGCCAGCAGCTTAGATAGGGGGGGACCTAGTGGCTACACCTTC CASSLDRGGPSGYTF
NA 14 TRBJ2-5 TRBD2 TRBV27 TGTGCCAGCAGTTCTCGTGGCGGGAGGGAGACCCAGTACTTC CASSSRGGRETQYF
NA 12 TRBJ1-1 NA TRBV7-8 TGTGCCAGCAGCTCCGGTACCACTGAAGCTTTCTTT CASSSGTTEAFF
once 17 TRBJ2-1 TRBD2 TRBV20-1 TGCAGTGCTAGTCTCCCCACGGGACTAGCGGGAGTGGTTGAGCAGTTCTTC CSASLPTGLAGVVEQFF
NA 14 TRBJ2-7 TRBD1 TRBV5-1 TGCGCCAGCAGCCACGGGACAGCCTCCTACGAGCAGTACTTC CASSHGTASYEQYF
NA 13 TRBJ1-1 NA TRBV27 TGTGCCAGCAGTTCTTATCCCCGGGGGGGAGCTTTCTTT CASSSYPRGGAFF
NA 14 TRBJ2-2 TRBD1 TRBV7-2 TGTGCCACCTACAGGGGACAGAACACCGGGGAGCTGTTTTTT CATYRGQNTGELFF
NA 14 TRBJ2-7 TRBD2 TRBV11-2 TGTGCCAGCAGCCGGACTAGCGCTACCTACGAGCAGTACTTC CASSRTSATYEQYF
NA 14 TRBJ1-3 NA TRBV6-5 TGTGCCAGCAGGGCACAGGGCTCTGGAAACACCATATATTTT CASRAQGSGNTIYF
NA 15 TRBJ2-1 TRBD2 TRBV7-3 TGTGCCAGCAGCTTGCTTAGCGGGATTGGCGTTGAGCAGTTCTTC CASSLLSGIGVEQFF
NA 13 TRBJ2-5 TRBD2 TRBV10-3 TGTGCCATCAGGCTAGCGGGAGAAGAGACCCAGTACTTC CAIRLAGEETQYF
NA 18 TRBJ2-7 TRBD2 TRBV10-3 TGTGCCATCAGCCGACCGGGACTAGCGGGAGCCGCGAAGATCGAGCAGTACTTC CAISRPGLAGAAKIEQYF
NA 14 TRBJ2-7 TRBD2 TRBV6-6 TGTGCCAGCACCGGACGTGTAGCGGGCTACGAGCAGTACTTC CASTGRVAGYEQYF
NA 19 TRBJ2-1 TRBD2 TRBV9 TGTGCCAGCAGCGAGACCCTGGGACTAGCGGGAGAGGGGGCCAATGAGCAGTTCTTC CASSETLGLAGEGANEQFF
few 14 TRBJ2-1 TRBD1 TRBV10-1 TGCGCCAGCAGTGTAGGACAGGTCGGCAATGAGCAGTTCTTC CASSVGQVGNEQFF
NA 13 TRBJ1-5 NA TRBV19 TGTGCCAGTGGACTAACGGGGTTTCAGCCCCAGCATTTT CASGLTGFQPQHF
NA 13 TRBJ1-1 NA TRBV5-5 TGTGCCAGCAGCTTGCAACATAACACTGAAGCTTTCTTT CASSLQHNTEAFF
few 14 TRBJ2-7 NA TRBV11-3 TGTGCCAGCAGCTTAGTGCGTAGCTCCTACGAGCAGTACTTC CASSLVRSSYEQYF
once 17 TRBJ2-1 NA TRBV9 TGTGCCAGCAGCGTAGCGTCCACGGGAGCAGGGTACAATGAGCAGTTCTTC CASSVASTGAGYNEQFF
few 14 TRBJ1-2 NA TRBV18 TGTGCCAGCTCACCCACGGGGGTTTCATCTGGCTACACCTTC CASSPTGVSSGYTF
few 16 TRBJ1-2 NA TRBV11-3 TGTGCCAGCAGCTTACCGGGACTCGGTCAGGGCCATGGCTACACCTTC CASSLPGLGQGHGYTF